This passage covers 24 T cell receptor beta chains from one sample sequenced in a study of shared T cell receptors in the human thymus. The table came from immunoSEQ multiplex PCR; TCRdb's copy has only in-frame clones and leaves some out. The sample has just under 550,000 clones; around three quarters are singletons. These data also formed part of another study, on human thymus T cells.

Material: thymocytes. The receptor source for this set is a boy under three years old with a congenital heart defect.

This chain connects TRBV5-6 to TRBJ1-2; D perhaps matches TRBD1 (6 bases). The germline gives CDR1 SGHDT, CDR2 YYEEEE. The V and J ends lost 4 bases and 8 bases respectively, with 18 bases between them. The CDR3 length is 14 residues. The CDR3 loop is CASSPPKTGEGYTF. CDR3 bases: TGTGCCAGCAGCCCCCCTAAGACAGGCGAAGGCTACACCTTC.

The table lists this clone with a few counts. In nucleotides, the CDR3 is TGTGCCATCAGTTCCGGGACATCGAACACCGGGGAGCTGTTTTTT. This encodes CAISSGTSNTGELFF. V and J are TRBV10-3 and TRBJ2-2; D is possibly TRBD1 (6 bases). The CDR3 loop spans 15 amino acids. The germline CDR1 and CDR2 sequences are ENHRY and SYGVKD. V was shortened by 5 bases and J by 0 bases, with 10 bases between the two germline ends.

J is TRBJ2-7 and V is TRBV10-3, with D unresolved. V lost 3 bases and J lost 2, with 20 bases in between. The germline gives CDR1 ENHRY, CDR2 SYGVKD. This CDR3 has 17 amino acids. The CDR3 here is CAISESDLAATPYEQYF. CDR3 DNA sequence: TGTGCCATCAGTGAATCCGACCTGGCGGCGACCCCCTACGAGCAGTACTTC.

The genes are TRBV7-2 and TRBJ2-2; 8 bases align to TRBD1. CDR1 and CDR2 from the germline V gene are SGHTA and FQGNSA. With 5 bases clipped from V and 2 bases from J, the junction kept 16 bases outside the gene matches. CDR3 length: 19 residues. In DNA form, the CDR3 reads TGTGCCAGCAGCGCCCGACAGGGGTTAGTTTTTTTCAACACCGGGGAGCTGTTTTTT. Translated: CASSARQGLVFFNTGELFF.

This clone showed up just a few times. V is TRBV18 and J is TRBJ1-5; TRBD1 matches at 7 bases. Germline V gives CDR1 KGHSH, CDR2 LQKENI. Trimming cost V 5 bases and J 0 bases; bases outside gene matches: 1. CDR3 length: 14 residues. In DNA form, the CDR3 reads TGTGCCAGCTCAGGGACAGTTAGCAATCAGCCCCAGCATTTT. It codes for CASSGTVSNQPQHF.

This sequence joins TRBV10-1 and TRBJ1-2; 8 bases match TRBD1. The CDR3 totals 13 residues. Germline CDR1 WNHNN, CDR2 SYGVQD (reference sequence). With 5 bases clipped from V and 6 bases from J, the junction kept 5 bases outside the gene matches. This CDR3 reads CASSPQGADGYTF. The CDR3, as DNA: TGCGCCAGCAGTCCTCAGGGGGCTGATGGCTACACCTTC.

CDR3 amino acids: CASSELDRRPYEQYF. The CDR3 nucleotides read TGTGCCAGCAGTGAATTGGACAGGCGCCCCTACGAGCAGTACTTC. V usage is TRBV25-1 and J usage is TRBJ2-7; the match to TRBD1 covers 7 bases. The CDR3 runs 15 residues. Germline values: CDR1 MGHDK, CDR2 SYGVNS. J was trimmed by 2 bases and V by 1 base; bases with no gene match: 5.

The genes are TRBV9 and TRBJ2-3; TRBD2 aligns across 9 bases. The CDR3 extends over 15 amino acids. Germline V gene data show CDR1 as SGDLS and CDR2 as YYNGEE. V was pared by 7 bases and J by 6 bases, with 12 bases of the junction left unmatched. CDR3 nucleotide sequence: TGTGCCAGCTCTGGAAAGCGGGAGGCCCCGGATACGCAGTATTTT. This translates into CASSGKREAPDTQYF.

This sequence joins TRBV30 and TRBJ1-2; TRBD1 might be the D (6 bases). Germline V gene sequence: CDR1 GTSNPN, CDR2 SVGIG (reference sequence). The CDR3 is 13 residues long. Trimming pared 4 bases from V and 5 bases from J, leaving 14 bases between. The CDR3 spells CAWTLVRGYGYTF. In nucleotides, the CDR3 is TGTGCCTGGACCCTCGTCAGGGGATATGGCTACACCTTC.

Here the CDR3 reads CASSRTSGSDEQYF. CDR3 sequence (DNA): TGTGCCAGCAGCCGGACTAGCGGGAGCGACGAGCAGTACTTC. The chain couples TRBV5-6 to TRBJ2-7; 13 bases are shared with TRBD2. With V trimmed by 4 bases and J by 5 bases, 3 bases remained unmatched. CDR3 size: 14 residues. Germline lookup yields CDR1 SGHDT and CDR2 YYEEEE. Together with reference TRBV5-6 and TRBJ2-7, the CDR3 gives the full variable domain: DAGVTQSPTHLIKTRGQQVTLRCSPKSGHDTVSWYQQALGQGPQFIFQYYEEEERQRGNFPDRFSGHQFPNYSSELNVNALLLGDSALYLCASSRTSGSDEQYFGPGTRLTVT.

This chain joins TRBV6-1 and TRBJ2-3; 8 bases are a match to TRBD2. V dropped 6 bases and J dropped 0; count of bases not matched to a gene: 5. The CDR3 runs to 15 residues. The germline gives CDR1 MNHNS, CDR2 SASEGT. CDR3 nucleotides: TGTGCCAGCAGGATAGCGGGGACTAGCACAGATACGCAGTATTTT. Protein sequence: CASRIAGTSTDTQYF.

This chain joins TRBV7-2 and TRBJ2-5, with 8 bases identical to TRBD1. CDR1 is SGHTA, CDR2 FQGNSA, per germline. V was pared by 1 base and J by 2 bases, with 12 bases of the junction left unmatched. CDR3 size: 18 residues. The CDR3 DNA reads TGTGCCAGCAGCTTAGACGGCAGGGGGCGCAAGGGGCAAGAGACCCAGTACTTC. It encodes CASSLDGRGRKGQETQYF. The full variable domain, in which reference TRBV7-2 and TRBJ2-5 provide the parts outside the CDR3, is GAGVSQSPSNKVTEKGKDVELRCDPISGHTALYWYRQSLGQGLEFLIYFQGNSAPDKSGLPSDRFSAERTGGSVSTLTIQRTQQEDSAVYLCASSLDGRGRKGQETQYFGPGTRLLVL.

On this clone: Other nucleotide sequences in the sample specify the same CDR3. The chain has TRBV30 and TRBJ1-1; 10 positions match TRBD1. After removal of 3 bases from V and 4 bases from J, the junction contained 2 bases not matched to a gene. The CDR3 consists of 13 residues. From germline, CDR1 is GTSNPN and CDR2 SVGIG (reference sequence). The CDR3 DNA sequence: TGTGCCTGGAGCGGACAGGGGGGCACTGAAGCTTTCTTT. Protein product: CAWSGQGGTEAFF.

V gene TRBV5-8 combines with J gene TRBJ1-1; D gene ambiguous. Trimming cost V 2 bases and J 0 bases, with 14 bases left between them. Germline V lookup: CDR1 SGHTS, CDR2 YDEGEE. The CDR3 consists of 16 residues. The CDR3 DNA sequence: TGTGCCAGCAGCTTCACAATAACAGAGTTGAACACTGAAGCTTTCTTT. Protein sequence: CASSFTITELNTEAFF.

This clone was counted a few times. The chain has TRBV18 and TRBJ2-2; maybe TRBD1 (6 bases). Deletions cut 2 bases from V and 0 bases from J, with 7 bases between. This CDR3 has 15 residues. The germline gives CDR1 KGHSH, CDR2 LQKENI. CDR3 residues: CASSPTGSNTGELFF. CDR3 DNA sequence: TGTGCCAGCTCACCAACAGGGTCGAACACCGGGGAGCTGTTTTTT.

The chain has TRBV4-2 and TRBJ2-5; D unclear. Germline V lookup: CDR1 LGHNA, CDR2 YNFKEQ. The CDR3 runs 15 residues. Trimming took 0 bases from V and 0 from J, leaving 8 bases between them. CDR3 loop: CASSQEESYQETQYF. The CDR3 nucleotides are TGTGCCAGCAGCCAAGAGGAGTCGTACCAAGAGACCCAGTACTTC.

The CDR3, as DNA: TGTGCCAGCAACTTCCCTGGACTAGCGGGAGATCCAGAGACCCAGTACTTC. Translation gives CASNFPGLAGDPETQYF. This chain links TRBV28 with TRBJ2-5; 13 positions match TRBD2. The CDR3 contains 17 residues. Germline loops: CDR1 MDHEN, CDR2 SYDVKM. J lost 4 bases, V lost 7 bases, and 12 bases had no gene match.

This clone showed up just once. The chain combines TRBV27 with TRBJ2-1; 8 nucleotides match TRBD1. Germline V CDR1 and CDR2: MNHEY, SMNVEV (reference sequence). The CDR3 runs 16 residues. Trimming took 10 bases from V and 7 from J; bases not matched to a gene: 18. The CDR3 DNA reads as TGTGCCACCATGACTCATTATGACAGGGGAGAGAATGAGCAGTTCTTC. Translation gives CATMTHYDRGENEQFF.

The chain carries TRBV28 and TRBJ1-2, with 10 bases fitting TRBD1. The germline V gene encodes CDR1 MDHEN and CDR2 SYDVKM. The CDR3 contains 14 residues. Trimming took 10 bases from V and 8 from J; bases not matched to a gene: 13. This CDR3 reads CATIPRGTGAGYTF. CDR3 bases: TGTGCCACTATACCCCGCGGGACAGGGGCCGGCTACACCTTC.

The rearrangement uses TRBV9 and TRBJ1-2; 7 bases map to TRBD1. The V gene end was trimmed by 0 bases and the J gene end by 4 bases; junction bases not matched to a gene: 9. The germline CDR1 and CDR2 sequences are SGDLS and YYNGEE. The CDR3 covers 16 residues. The CDR3 DNA reads TGTGCCAGCAGCGTAGAAGGGGGCGAATCGAGCTATGGCTACACCTTC. Its protein is CASSVEGGESSYGYTF.

The chain is built from TRBV14 and TRBJ1-3, with D perhaps TRBD1 (5 bases). The CDR3 extends over 17 amino acids. Germline V gene sequence: CDR1 SGHDN, CDR2 FVKESK. Trimming pared 6 bases from V and 3 bases from J, leaving 21 bases between. The CDR3 spells CASSPRPAGFDGNTIYF. The CDR3 DNA reads as TGTGCCAGCAGTCCAAGGCCAGCAGGGTTTGATGGAAACACCATATATTTT.

V gene TRBV5-1 combines with J gene TRBJ2-7; a possible D gene is TRBD1 (5 bases). The CDR3 contains 14 residues. V was pared by 1 base and J by 7 bases, with 15 bases between. Germline-derived CDR1 and CDR2 are SGHRS and YFSETQ. CDR3 sequence (DNA): TGCGCCAGCAGCTTGTATGCAGGGTTCCAGGAGCAGTACTTC. This sequence encodes CASSLYAGFQEQYF.

This chain uses TRBV19 with TRBJ1-1; D call uncertain. Germline values: CDR1 LNHDA, CDR2 SQIVND (reference sequence). The V and J ends lost 4 bases and 2 bases respectively, with 11 bases between them. This CDR3 region has 14 residues. The CDR3 is CASSKPPGNTEAFF. For the CDR3, the DNA is TGTGCCAGTAGTAAGCCCCCAGGAAACACTGAAGCTTTCTTT. Using reference TRBV19 and TRBJ1-1 for the parts outside the CDR3, the full variable domain is DGGITQSPKYLFRKEGQNVTLSCEQNLNHDAMYWYRQDPGQGLRLIYYSQIVNDFQKGDIAEGYSVSREKKESFPLTVTSAQKNPTAFYLCASSKPPGNTEAFFGQGTRLTVV.

The chain has TRBV7-9 and TRBJ2-2, with 8 bases fitting TRBD1. The CDR3 loop spans 17 amino acids. Per germline, CDR1 SEHNR and CDR2 FQNEAQ (reference sequence). J was trimmed by 1 base and V by 7 bases; bases with no gene match: 11. Here the CDR3 reads CASNTQGARRNTGELFF. The CDR3, as DNA: TGTGCCAGCAACACTCAGGGGGCGCGGAGGAACACCGGGGAGCTGTTTTTT.